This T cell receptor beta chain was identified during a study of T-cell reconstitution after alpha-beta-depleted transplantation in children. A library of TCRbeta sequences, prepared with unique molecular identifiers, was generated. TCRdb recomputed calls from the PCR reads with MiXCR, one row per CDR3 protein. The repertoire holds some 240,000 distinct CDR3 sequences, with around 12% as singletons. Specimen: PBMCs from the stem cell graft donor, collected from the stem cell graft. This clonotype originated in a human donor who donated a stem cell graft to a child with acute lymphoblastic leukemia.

The CDR3 protein is CASSNWASGQETQYF. The CDR3 DNA follows: TGTGCCAGTAGTAACTGGGCTAGCGGTCAAGAGACCCAGTACTTC. V is TRBV19 and J is TRBJ2-5, with 7 bases aligning to TRBD2. V lost 4 bases, J lost 2 bases, and 7 bases stayed unmatched. The CDR3 totals 15 residues. Germline loops: CDR1 LNHDA, CDR2 SQIVND (reference sequence).